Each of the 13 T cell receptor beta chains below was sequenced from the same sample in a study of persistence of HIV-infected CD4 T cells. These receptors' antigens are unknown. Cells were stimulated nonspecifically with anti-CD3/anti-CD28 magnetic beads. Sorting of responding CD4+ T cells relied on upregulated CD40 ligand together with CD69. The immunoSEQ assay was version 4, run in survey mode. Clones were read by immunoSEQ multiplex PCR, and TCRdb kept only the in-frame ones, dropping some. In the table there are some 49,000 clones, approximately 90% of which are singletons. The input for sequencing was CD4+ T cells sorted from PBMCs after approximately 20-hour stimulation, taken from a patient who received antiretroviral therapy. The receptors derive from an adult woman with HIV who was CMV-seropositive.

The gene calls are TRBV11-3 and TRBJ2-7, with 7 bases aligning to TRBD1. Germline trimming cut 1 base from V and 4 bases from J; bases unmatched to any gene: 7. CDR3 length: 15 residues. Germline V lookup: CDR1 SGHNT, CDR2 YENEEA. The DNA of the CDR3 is TGTGCCAGCAGCTTAGGACAGACAGGGCTTTACGAGCAGTACTTC. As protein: CASSLGQTGLYEQYF.

This CDR3 is CASSPRGGDNTEAFF. CDR3 sequence (DNA): TGTGCCAGCTCACCTCGAGGGGGGGACAACACTGAAGCTTTCTTT. The rearrangement uses TRBV18 and TRBJ1-1; perhaps TRBD1 as D (6 bases). Looked up from germline, CDR1 is KGHSH and CDR2 is LQKENI. Trimming removed 3 bases from V and 2 bases from J, with 13 bases in between. The length of the CDR3 is 15 residues.

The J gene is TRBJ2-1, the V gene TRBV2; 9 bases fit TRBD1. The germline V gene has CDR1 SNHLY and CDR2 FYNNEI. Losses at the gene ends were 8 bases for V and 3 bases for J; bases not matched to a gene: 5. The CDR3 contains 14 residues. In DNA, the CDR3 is TGTGCCAGCTTAAGACAGGGGGGCTACAATGAGCAGTTCTTC. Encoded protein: CASLRQGGYNEQFF.

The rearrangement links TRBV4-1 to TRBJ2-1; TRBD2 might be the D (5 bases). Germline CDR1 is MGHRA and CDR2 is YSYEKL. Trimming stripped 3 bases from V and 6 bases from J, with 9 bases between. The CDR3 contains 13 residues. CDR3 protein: CASSHVGSNEQFF. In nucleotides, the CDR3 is TGCGCCAGCAGCCATGTTGGGAGCAATGAGCAGTTCTTC.

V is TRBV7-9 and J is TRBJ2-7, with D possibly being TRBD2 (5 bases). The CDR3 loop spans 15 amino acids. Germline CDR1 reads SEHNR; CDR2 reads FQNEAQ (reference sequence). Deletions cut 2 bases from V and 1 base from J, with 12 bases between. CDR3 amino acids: CASSLLPAVSYEQYF. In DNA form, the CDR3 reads TGTGCCAGCAGCTTATTACCAGCGGTTTCCTACGAGCAGTACTTC. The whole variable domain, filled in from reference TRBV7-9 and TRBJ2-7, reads DTGVSQNPRHKITKRGQNVTFRCDPISEHNRLYWYRQTLGQGPEFLTYFQNEAQLEKSRLLSDRFSAERPKGSFSTLEIQRTEQGDSAMYLCASSLLPAVSYEQYFGPGTRLTVT.

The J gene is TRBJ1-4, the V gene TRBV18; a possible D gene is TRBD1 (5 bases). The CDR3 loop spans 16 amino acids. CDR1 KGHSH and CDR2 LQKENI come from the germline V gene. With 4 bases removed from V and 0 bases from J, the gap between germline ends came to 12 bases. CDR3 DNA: TGTGCCAGCTCACATTACAGGCGAACAACTAATGAAAAACTGTTTTTT. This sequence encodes CASSHYRRTTNEKLFF. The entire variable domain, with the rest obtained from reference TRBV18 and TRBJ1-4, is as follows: NAGVMQNPRHLVRRRGQEARLRCSPMKGHSHVYWYRQLPEEGLKFMVYLQKENIIDESGMPKERFSAEFPKEGPSILRIQQVVRGDSAAYFCASSHYRRTTNEKLFFGSGTQLSVL.

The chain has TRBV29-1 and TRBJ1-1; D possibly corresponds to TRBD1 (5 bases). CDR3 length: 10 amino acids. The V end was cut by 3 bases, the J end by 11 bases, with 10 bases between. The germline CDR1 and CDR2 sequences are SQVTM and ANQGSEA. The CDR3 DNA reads TGCAGCGTTGATAACAACAGGGCTTTCTTT. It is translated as CSVDNNRAFF. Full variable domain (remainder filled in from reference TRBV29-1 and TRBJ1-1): SAVISQKPSRDICQRGTSLTIQCQVDSQVTMMFWYRQQPGQSLTLIATANQGSEATYESGFVIDKFPISRPNLTFSTLTVSNMSPEDSSIYLCSVDNNRAFFGQGTRLTVV.

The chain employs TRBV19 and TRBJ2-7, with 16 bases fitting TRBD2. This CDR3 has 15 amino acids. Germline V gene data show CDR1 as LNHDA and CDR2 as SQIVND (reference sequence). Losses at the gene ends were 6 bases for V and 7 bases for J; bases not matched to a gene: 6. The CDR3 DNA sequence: TGTGCCAGTAGCCATGGGACTAGCGGGAGGGAAGAGCAGTACTTC. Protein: CASSHGTSGREEQYF.

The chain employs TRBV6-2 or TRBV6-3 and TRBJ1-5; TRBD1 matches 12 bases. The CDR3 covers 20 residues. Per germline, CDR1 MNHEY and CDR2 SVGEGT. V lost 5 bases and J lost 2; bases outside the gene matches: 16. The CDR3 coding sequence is TGTGCCAGCAGTGCCAATTTCCGGGACAGGGGGCGAAAGGGCAATCAGCCCCAGCATTTT. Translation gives CASSANFRDRGRKGNQPQHF.

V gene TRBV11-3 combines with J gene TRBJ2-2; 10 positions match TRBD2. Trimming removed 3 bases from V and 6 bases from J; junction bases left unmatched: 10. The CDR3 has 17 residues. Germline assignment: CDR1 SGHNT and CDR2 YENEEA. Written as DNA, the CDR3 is TGTGCCAGCAGCTTCCCTAGCGGGAGAGGATTTTCCGGGGAGCTGTTTTTT. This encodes CASSFPSGRGFSGELFF.

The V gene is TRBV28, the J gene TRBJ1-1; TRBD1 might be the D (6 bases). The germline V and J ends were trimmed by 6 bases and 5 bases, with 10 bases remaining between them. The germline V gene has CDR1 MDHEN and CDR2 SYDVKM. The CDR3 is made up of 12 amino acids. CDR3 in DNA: TGTGCCAGCAGCCTGACAGGAACTGAAGCTTTCTTT. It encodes CASSLTGTEAFF.

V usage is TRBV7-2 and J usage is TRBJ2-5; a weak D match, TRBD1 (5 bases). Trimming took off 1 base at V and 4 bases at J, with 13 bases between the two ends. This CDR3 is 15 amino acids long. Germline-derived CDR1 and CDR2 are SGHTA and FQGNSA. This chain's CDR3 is CASSLGGSLRETQYF. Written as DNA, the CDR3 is TGTGCCAGCAGCTTAGGGGGCTCGTTGCGAGAGACCCAGTACTTC.

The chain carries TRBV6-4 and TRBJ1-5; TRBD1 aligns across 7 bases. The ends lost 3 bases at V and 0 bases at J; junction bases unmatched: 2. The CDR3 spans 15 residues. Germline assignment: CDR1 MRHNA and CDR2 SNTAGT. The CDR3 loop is CASSENRGSNQPQHF. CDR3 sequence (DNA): TGTGCCAGCAGTGAAAACAGGGGTAGCAATCAGCCCCAGCATTTT.